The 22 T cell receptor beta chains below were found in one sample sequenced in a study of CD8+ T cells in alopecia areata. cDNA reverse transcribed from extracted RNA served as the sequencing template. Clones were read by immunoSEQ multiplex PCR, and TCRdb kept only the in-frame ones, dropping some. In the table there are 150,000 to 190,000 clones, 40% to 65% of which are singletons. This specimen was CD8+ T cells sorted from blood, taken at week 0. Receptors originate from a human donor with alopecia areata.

DNA of the CDR3: TGTGCCTGGAGTGTAAGGCAGAATAAGCAGTTCTTC. Translating gives CAWSVRQNKQFF. The V gene is TRBV30, the J gene TRBJ2-1; D gene ambiguous. V lost 0 bases, J lost 11 bases, and 11 bases lay in between. The germline CDR1 and CDR2 sequences are GTSNPN and SVGIG (reference sequence). The CDR3 is 12 amino acids.

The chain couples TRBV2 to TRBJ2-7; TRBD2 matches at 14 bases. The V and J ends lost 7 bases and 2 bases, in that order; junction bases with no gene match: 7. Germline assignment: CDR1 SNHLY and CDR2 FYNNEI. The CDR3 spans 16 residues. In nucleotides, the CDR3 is TGTGCCAGCACAACGGGGACTAGCGGGGGAGCCTACGAGCAGTACTTC. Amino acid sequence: CASTTGTSGGAYEQYF.

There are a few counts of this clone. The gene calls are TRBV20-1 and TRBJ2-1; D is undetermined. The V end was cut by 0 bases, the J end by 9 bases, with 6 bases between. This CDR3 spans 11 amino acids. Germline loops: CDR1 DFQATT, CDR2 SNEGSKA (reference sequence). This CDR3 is CSARETGEQFF. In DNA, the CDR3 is TGCAGTGCTAGAGAAACGGGTGAGCAGTTCTTC.

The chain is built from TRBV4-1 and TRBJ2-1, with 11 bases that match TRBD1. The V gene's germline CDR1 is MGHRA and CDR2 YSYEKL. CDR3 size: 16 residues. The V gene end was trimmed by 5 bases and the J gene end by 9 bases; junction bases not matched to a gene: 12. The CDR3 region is CASSSTGTGGVSEQFF. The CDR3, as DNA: TGCGCCAGCAGCTCAACCGGGACAGGGGGGGTAAGTGAGCAGTTCTTC.

The CDR3 is CAWSVGRVDGYTF. The DNA of the CDR3 is TGTGCCTGGAGTGTCGGCAGGGTGGATGGCTACACCTTC. The V and J genes are TRBV30 and TRBJ1-2; D possibly corresponds to TRBD1 (5 bases). Looked up from germline, CDR1 is GTSNPN and CDR2 is SVGIG (reference sequence). V was clipped by 0 bases and J by 6 bases, with 11 bases between them. The CDR3 loop spans 13 amino acids.

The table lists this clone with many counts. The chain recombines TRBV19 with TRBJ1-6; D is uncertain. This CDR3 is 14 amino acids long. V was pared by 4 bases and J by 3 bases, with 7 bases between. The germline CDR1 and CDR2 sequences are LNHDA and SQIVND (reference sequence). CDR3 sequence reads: CASSRPGYNSPLHF. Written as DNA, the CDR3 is TGTGCCAGTAGTAGACCGGGCTATAATTCACCCCTCCACTTT. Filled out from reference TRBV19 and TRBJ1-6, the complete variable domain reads DGGITQSPKYLFRKEGQNVTLSCEQNLNHDAMYWYRQDPGQGLRLIYYSQIVNDFQKGDIAEGYSVSREKKESFPLTVTSAQKNPTAFYLCASSRPGYNSPLHFGNGTRLTVT.

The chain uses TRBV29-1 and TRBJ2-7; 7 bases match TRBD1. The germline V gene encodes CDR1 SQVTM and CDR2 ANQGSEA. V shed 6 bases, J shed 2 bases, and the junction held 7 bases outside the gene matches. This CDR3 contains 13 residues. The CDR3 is CSVTRDSAYEQYF. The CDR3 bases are TGCAGCGTGACGAGGGACAGCGCCTACGAGCAGTACTTC.

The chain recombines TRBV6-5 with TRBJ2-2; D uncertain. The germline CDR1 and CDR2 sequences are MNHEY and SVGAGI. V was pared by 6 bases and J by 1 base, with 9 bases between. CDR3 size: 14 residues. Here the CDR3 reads CASSADGNTGELFF. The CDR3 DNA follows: TGTGCCAGCAGCGCGGATGGGAACACCGGGGAGCTGTTTTTT.

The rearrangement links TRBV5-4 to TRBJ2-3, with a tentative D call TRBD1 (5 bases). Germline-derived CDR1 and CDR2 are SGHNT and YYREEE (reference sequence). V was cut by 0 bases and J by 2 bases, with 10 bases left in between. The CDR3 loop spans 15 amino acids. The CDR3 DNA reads TGTGCCAGCAGCTTGGGACAGATCGACACAGATACGCAGTATTTT. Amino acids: CASSLGQIDTDTQYF. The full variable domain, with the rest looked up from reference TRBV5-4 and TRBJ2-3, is ETGVTQSPTHLIKTRGQQVTLRCSSQSGHNTVSWYQQALGQGPQFIFQYYREEENGRGNFPPRFSGLQFPNYSSELNVNALELDDSALYLCASSLGQIDTDTQYFGPGTRLTVL.

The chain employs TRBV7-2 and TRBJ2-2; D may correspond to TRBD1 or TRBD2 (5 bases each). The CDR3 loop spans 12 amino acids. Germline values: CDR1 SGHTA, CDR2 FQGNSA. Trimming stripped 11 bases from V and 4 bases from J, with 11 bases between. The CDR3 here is CASNGGTGELFF. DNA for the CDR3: TGTGCCTCTAATGGGGGCACCGGGGAGCTGTTTTTT.

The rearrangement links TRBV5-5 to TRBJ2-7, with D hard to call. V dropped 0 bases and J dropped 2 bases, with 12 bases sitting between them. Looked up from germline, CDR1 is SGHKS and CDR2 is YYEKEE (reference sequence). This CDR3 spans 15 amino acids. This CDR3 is CASSLASAITYEQYF. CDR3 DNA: TGTGCCAGCAGCTTGGCGTCCGCTATAACCTACGAGCAGTACTTC. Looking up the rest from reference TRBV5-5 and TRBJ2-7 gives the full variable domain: DAGVTQSPTHLIKTRGQQVTLRCSPISGHKSVSWYQQVLGQGPQFIFQYYEKEERGRGNFPDRFSARQFPNYSSELNVNALLLGDSALYLCASSLASAITYEQYFGPGTRLTVT.

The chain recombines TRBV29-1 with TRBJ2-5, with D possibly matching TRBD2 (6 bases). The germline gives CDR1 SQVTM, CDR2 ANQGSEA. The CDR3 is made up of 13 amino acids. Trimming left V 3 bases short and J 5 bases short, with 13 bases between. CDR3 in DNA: TGCAGCGTTGACGGAGGGGATTTGGAGACCCAGTACTTC. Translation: CSVDGGDLETQYF.

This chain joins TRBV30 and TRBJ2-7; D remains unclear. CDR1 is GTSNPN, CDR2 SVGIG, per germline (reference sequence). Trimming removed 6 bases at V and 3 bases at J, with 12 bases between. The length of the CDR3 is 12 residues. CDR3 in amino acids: CACSYNHYEQYF. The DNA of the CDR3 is TGTGCCTGCTCCTATAACCACTACGAGCAGTACTTC.

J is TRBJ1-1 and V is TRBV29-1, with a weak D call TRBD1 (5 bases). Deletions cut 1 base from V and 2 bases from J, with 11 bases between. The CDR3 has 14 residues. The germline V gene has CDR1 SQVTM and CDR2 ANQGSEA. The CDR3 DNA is TGCAGCGTTGAAGTCGGGACTGCAAACACTGAAGCTTTCTTT. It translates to CSVEVGTANTEAFF.

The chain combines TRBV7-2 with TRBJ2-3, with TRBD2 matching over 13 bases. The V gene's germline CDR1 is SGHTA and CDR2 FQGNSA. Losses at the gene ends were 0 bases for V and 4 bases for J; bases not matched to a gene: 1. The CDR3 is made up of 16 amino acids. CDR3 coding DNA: TGTGCCAGCAGCTTAGCTACTAGCGGGGGGGCAGATACGCAGTATTTT. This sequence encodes CASSLATSGGADTQYF.

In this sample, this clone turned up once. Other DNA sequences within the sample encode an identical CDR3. The CDR3 region has the DNA TGTGCCTGGAGTGTTGGCAGGAACACTGAAGCTTTCTTT. This translates into CAWSVGRNTEAFF. J is TRBJ1-1 and V is TRBV30; D gene unclear. This CDR3 has 13 residues. CDR1 is GTSNPN and CDR2 is SVGIG in the germline V gene (reference sequence). Trimming shortened V by 0 bases and J by 1 base, and 6 bases separated the two germline ends.

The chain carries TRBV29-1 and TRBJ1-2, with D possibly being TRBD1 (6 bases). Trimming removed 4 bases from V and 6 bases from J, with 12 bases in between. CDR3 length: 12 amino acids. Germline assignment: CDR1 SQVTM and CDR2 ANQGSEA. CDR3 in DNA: TGCAGCGTTGTAACCCAGGGGAATGGCTACACCTTC. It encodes CSVVTQGNGYTF.

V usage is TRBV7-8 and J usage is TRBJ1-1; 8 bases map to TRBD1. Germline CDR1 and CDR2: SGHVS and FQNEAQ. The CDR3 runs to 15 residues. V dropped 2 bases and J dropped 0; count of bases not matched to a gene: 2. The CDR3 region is CASSLRDRLNTEAFF. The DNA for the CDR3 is TGTGCCAGCAGCTTAAGGGACAGGCTGAACACTGAAGCTTTCTTT.

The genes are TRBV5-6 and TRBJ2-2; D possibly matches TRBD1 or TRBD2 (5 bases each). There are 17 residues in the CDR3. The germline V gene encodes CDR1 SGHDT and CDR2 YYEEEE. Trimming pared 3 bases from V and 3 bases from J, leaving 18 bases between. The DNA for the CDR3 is TGTGCCAGCAGCTGCAAAACCGGGACGCGGTACACCGGGGAGCTGTTTTTT. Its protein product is CASSCKTGTRYTGELFF.

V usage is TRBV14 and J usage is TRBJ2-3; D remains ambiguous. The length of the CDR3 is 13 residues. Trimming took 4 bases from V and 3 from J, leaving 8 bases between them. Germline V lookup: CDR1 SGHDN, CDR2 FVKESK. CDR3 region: CASSLTTTDTQYF. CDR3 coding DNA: TGTGCCAGCAGCCTCACTACGACAGATACGCAGTATTTT.

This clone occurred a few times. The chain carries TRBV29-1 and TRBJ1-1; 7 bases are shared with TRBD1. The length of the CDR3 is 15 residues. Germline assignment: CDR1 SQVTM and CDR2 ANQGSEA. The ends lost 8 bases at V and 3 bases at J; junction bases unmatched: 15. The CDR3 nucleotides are TGCAGCACCCGACAGGGCTTCGGGTCGGACACTGAAGCTTTCTTT. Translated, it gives CSTRQGFGSDTEAFF.

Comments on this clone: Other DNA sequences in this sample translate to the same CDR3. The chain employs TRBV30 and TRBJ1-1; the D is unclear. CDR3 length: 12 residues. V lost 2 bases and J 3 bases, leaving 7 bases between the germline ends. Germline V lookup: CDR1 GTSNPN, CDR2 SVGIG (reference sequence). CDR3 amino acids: CAWSLGDTEAFF. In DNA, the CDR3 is TGTGCCTGGAGTCTGGGCGACACTGAAGCTTTCTTT.